Sequencing of this TCR beta chain was carried out in a study of blood T cell repertoires in COVID-19. On the study more broadly: The United States, Italy and Spain supplied acute and convalescent COVID-19 samples.

About this clone itself: The identical CDR3 is also encoded by other nucleotide sequences in the sample.

Sequenced by immunoSEQ multiplex PCR; TCRdb stores in-frame clones only, minus some. The sample has about 320,000 clones, 85% to 90% seen once. V was pared by 4 bases and J by 1 base, with 8 bases between. Germline CDR1 is SGHRS and CDR2 is YFSETQ. CDR3 length: 13 amino acids. Cohort assignment relied on participant-reported clinical history. Among Cohort 3 donors, those recovered had two negative PCRs, clearance, or symptom resolution. Sequenced input: PBMCs or T cells enriched from blood (not recorded which). This clonotype originated in a woman in her late teens or twenties who had recovered from COVID-19. The chain links TRBV5-1 to TRBJ1-1; D not certain. CDR3 sequence: CASSGQENTEAFF. The DNA of the CDR3 is TGCGCCAGCAGCGGGCAGGAGAACACTGAAGCTTTCTTT.